A single sample gave rise to the 5 T cell receptor beta chains below, sequenced in a study of blood T cells in healthy people across ages. Primers used in a second PCR of roughly 7 to 11 cycles were a sample-barcoded 5' primer and a J-beta primer mix. TCRdb recomputed calls from the 5' RACE reads with MiXCR, one row per CDR3 protein. The table has about 1.7 million distinct CDR3 sequences, 28% seen once. Sample: blood. Receptor source: a woman younger than 45 in good health.

There are many counts of this clonotype. This chain connects TRBV20-1 to TRBJ2-1, with D tentatively TRBD2 (6 bases). Germline-derived CDR1 and CDR2 are DFQATT and SNEGSKA (reference sequence). Deletions cut 1 base from V and 4 bases from J, with 14 bases between. The CDR3 sequence is 15 residues long. CDR3 residues: CSARAPMGLYNEQFF. The DNA of the CDR3 is TGCAGTGCTAGAGCACCCATGGGACTGTACAATGAGCAGTTCTTC.

A remark on this clonotype: A read error may produce the germline difference seen at one junction end. The chain has TRBV7-9 and TRBJ2-3; 7 bases match TRBD1. The CDR3 length is 15 residues. Germline values: CDR1 SEHNR, CDR2 FQNEAQ (reference sequence). The CDR3 DNA reads TGTGTCAGCAGCTTAGGACAGGCAGCCACAGATACGCAGTATTTT. Encoded protein: CVSSLGQAATDTQYF.

The genes are TRBV6-6 and TRBJ2-5; no definite D call. The germline gives CDR1 MNHNY, CDR2 SVGAGI (reference sequence). The CDR3 is 15 residues long. Trimming took off 0 bases at V and 2 bases at J, with 10 bases between the two ends. The CDR3 here is CASSYSGWNQETQYF. CDR3 nucleotide sequence: TGTGCCAGCAGTTACTCGGGGTGGAATCAAGAGACCCAGTACTTC.

This clonotype was counted many times. This sequence joins TRBV4-2 and TRBJ1-5; weak D call: TRBD1 (5 bases). Trimming took off 0 bases at V and 6 bases at J, with 12 bases between the two ends. CDR1 and CDR2 from the germline V gene are LGHNA and YNFKEQ. The CDR3 has 15 residues. The CDR3 protein is CASSQDRGAGQPQHF. DNA for the CDR3: TGTGCCAGCAGCCAAGATCGCGGGGCGGGTCAGCCCCAGCATTTT.

The CDR3 DNA sequence: TGTGCCAGCAGCTTAGGGGGGAGACAGGGGTTCAAAGCCAAAAACATTCAGTACTTC. Its translation: CASSLGGRQGFKAKNIQYF. The V call is TRBV7-2, the J call TRBJ2-4; 8 bases line up with TRBD1. The CDR3 has 19 amino acids. Germline CDR1 and CDR2: SGHTA and FQGNSA. V lost 1 base, J lost 0 bases, and 11 bases stayed unmatched. Complete variable domain (other parts from reference TRBV7-2 and TRBJ2-4): GAGVSQSPSNKVTEKGKDVELRCDPISGHTALYWYRQSLGQGLEFLIYFQGNSAPDKSGLPSDRFSAERTGGSVSTLTIQRTQQEDSAVYLCASSLGGRQGFKAKNIQYFGAGTRLSVL.